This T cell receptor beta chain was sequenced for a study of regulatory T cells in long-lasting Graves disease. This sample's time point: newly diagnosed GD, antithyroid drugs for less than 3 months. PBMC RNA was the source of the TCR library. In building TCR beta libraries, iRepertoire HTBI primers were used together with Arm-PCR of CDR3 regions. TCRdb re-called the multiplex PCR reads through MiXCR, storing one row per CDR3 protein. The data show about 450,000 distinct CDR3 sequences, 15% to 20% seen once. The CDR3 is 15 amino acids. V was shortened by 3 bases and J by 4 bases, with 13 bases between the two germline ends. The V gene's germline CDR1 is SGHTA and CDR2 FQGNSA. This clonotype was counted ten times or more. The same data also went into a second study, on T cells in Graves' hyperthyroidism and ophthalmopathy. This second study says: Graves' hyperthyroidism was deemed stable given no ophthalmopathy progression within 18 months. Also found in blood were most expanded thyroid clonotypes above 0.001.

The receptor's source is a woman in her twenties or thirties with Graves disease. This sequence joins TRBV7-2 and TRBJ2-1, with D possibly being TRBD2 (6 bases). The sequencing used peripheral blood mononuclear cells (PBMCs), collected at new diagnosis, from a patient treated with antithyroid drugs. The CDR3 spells CASSFPAGSYNEQFF. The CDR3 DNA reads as TGTGCCAGCAGCTTCCCAGCGGGTTCTTACAATGAGCAGTTCTTC.